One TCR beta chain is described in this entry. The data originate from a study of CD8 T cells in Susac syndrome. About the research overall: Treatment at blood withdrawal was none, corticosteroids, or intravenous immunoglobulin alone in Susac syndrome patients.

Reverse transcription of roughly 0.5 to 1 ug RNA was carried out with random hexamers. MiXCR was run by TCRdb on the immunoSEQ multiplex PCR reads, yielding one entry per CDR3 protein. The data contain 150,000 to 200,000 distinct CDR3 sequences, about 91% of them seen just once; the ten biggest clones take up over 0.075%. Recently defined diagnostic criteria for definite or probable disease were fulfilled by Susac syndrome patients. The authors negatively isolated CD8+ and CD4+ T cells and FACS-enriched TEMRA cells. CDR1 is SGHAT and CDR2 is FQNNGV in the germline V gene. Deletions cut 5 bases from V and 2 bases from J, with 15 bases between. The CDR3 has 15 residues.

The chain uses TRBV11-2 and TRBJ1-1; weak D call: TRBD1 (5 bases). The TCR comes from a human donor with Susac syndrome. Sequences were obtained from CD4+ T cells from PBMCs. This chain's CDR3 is CASSPESTDNTEAFF. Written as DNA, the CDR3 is TGTGCCAGCAGCCCCGAATCGACAGACAACACTGAAGCTTTCTTT.